This T cell receptor (beta chain) appears in the sequencing data of a study of cytomegalovirus exposure and HLA in healthy donors. For the study at large: Out of 150 million to 200 million T cells, an earlier analysis found about 120 million unique TCR beta sequences in total.

In the PCR, 60 Vbeta and 13 Jbeta primers were used. Sequenced by immunoSEQ multiplex PCR; TCRdb stores in-frame clones only, minus some. The sample holds about 200,000 clones; around 73% are singletons and the top ten take 3% to 4%. The receptor was isolated from a male donor in good health and CMV-seronegative. Specimen: PBMCs.

CDR3 loop: CASRGATDTQYF. CDR3 sequence (DNA): TGTGCCAGCAGGGGGGCGACAGATACGCAGTATTTT. The rearrangement joins TRBV28 to TRBJ2-3; D perhaps matches TRBD1 (6 bases). V was cut by 6 bases and J by 3 bases, with 7 bases left in between. Germline V gene lookup returns CDR1 MDHEN and CDR2 SYDVKM. The length of the CDR3 is 12 residues.